The entry below describes one T cell receptor (beta chain). The antigen is not known. Clones were sequenced by immunoSEQ multiplex PCR, and TCRdb holds only the in-frame ones, with some missing. The sample lists some 20,000 clones; approximately 74% were seen once. This CDR3 is built from 19 residues. The junction had 16 bases not matched to a gene; V was cut back by 4 bases and J by 3 bases. The germline gives CDR1 LGHNT, CDR2 FRNRAP. The data are from a study of OX40 agonist ivuxolimab in advanced cancers. Overall study: Ivuxolimab is an agonistic anti-OX40 (CD134) antibody, and patients were treated with it. Dose-escalation patients were diagnosed with hepatocellular carcinoma, melanoma, renal cell cancer or head and neck cancer. Males comprised approximately 81% of the group, whose mean age was 60 years (range 23 to 79).

Study-level points and caveats: Partial responders receiving 0.1-3.0 mg/kg showed among the lowest clonal expansion.

This clonotype originated in an adult with an advanced solid tumor such as melanoma, head and neck, liver or kidney cancer. The sample consisted of CD4+ or CD8+ T cells sorted from blood, taken in a trial of the OX40 agonist ivuxolimab. J is TRBJ2-2 and V is TRBV12-5; 8 positions agree with TRBD2. CDR3 sequence: CASGSGVAAGGGDTGELFF. The CDR3 coding sequence is TGTGCTAGTGGTTCGGGGGTTGCGGCGGGAGGAGGGGACACCGGGGAGCTGTTTTTT.